This paragraph reports one T cell receptor (beta chain). These data come from a study of blood T cells in healthy people across ages. Germline CDR1 and CDR2: DFQATT and SNEGSKA (reference sequence). The ends were cut back, 6 bases at V and 8 bases at J, with 16 bases in the middle. This CDR3 contains 13 residues. Primers used in a second PCR of roughly 7 to 12 cycles were a sample-barcoded 5' primer and a J-beta primer mix. TCRdb independently ran MiXCR on the 5' RACE reads; one entry per CDR3 protein. Of approximately 800,000 distinct CDR3 sequences in the sample, roughly 35% were seen once. The origin of this receptor is a man between 18 and 29 years old in good health. The sequenced sample was blood. The V and J genes are TRBV20-1 and TRBJ1-4, with D possibly being TRBD1 (6 bases). CDR3 sequence (DNA): TGCAGTGCCACCGGGGGCGGCTCGGAAAAACTGTTTTTT. Translating it yields CSATGGGSEKLFF.